Given below is one T cell receptor (beta chain) in context. This specimen comes from a study of T cells in Graves' hyperthyroidism and ophthalmopathy. TCR beta CDR3 regions were amplified from RNA transcripts. The HTBI primer set drove a first-round RT-PCR of the TCR CDR3. One entry per CDR3 protein results from TCRdb running MiXCR on the multiplex PCR reads. The sample holds 480,000 or so distinct CDR3 sequences, 40% to 55% seen once. V lost 1 base and J lost 4, with 10 bases in between. The germline V gene encodes CDR1 SEHNR and CDR2 FQNEAQ (reference sequence). The CDR3 is 14 amino acids. The chain has TRBV7-9 and TRBJ1-1, with D possibly matching TRBD1 (6 bases). The sequence was obtained from an adult woman with Graves' disease, either hyperthyroidism or ophthalmopathy (not recorded which). The sequencing input was peripheral blood or thyroid tissue (not recorded which). CDR3 sequence reads: CASSLGRTVTEAFF. The DNA for the CDR3 is TGTGCCAGCAGCTTAGGGAGGACAGTCACTGAAGCTTTCTTT.